The 7 T cell receptor beta chains below were found in one sample sequenced in a study of cytotoxic CD8 clonotypes in ibrutinib-treated CLL. Only in-frame clones appear in the TCRdb table, and some are missing; sequencing was by immunoSEQ multiplex PCR. The sample carries 200,000 to 250,000 clones, approximately 75% recorded once. The input for sequencing was PBMCs, taken after 12 months of ibrutinib treatment. The receptor source for this set is a human donor with chronic lymphocytic leukemia.

This rearrangement joins TRBV28 to TRBJ1-1, with D unclear. The germline V gene encodes CDR1 MDHEN and CDR2 SYDVKM. The CDR3 consists of 15 residues. The V and J ends lost 0 bases and 1 base respectively, with 9 bases between them. CDR3 coding DNA: TGTGCCAGCAGTTTATGGGCGGCGGCGAACACTGAAGCTTTCTTT. Its protein is CASSLWAAANTEAFF.

The V call is TRBV6-5, the J call TRBJ2-5, with D unclear. V lost 7 bases to trimming and J lost 6 bases, with 18 bases between them. CDR3 length: 14 amino acids. The V gene's germline CDR1 is MNHEY and CDR2 SVGAGI. The DNA for the CDR3 is TGTGCCAGCACCCCTCAAGGATTCGTGAAGACCCAGTACTTC. Its translation is CASTPQGFVKTQYF.

The chain has TRBV27 and TRBJ2-7; a weak D match, TRBD2 (6 bases). Deletions cut 6 bases from V and 3 bases from J, with 15 bases between. CDR3 length: 14 residues. CDR1 and CDR2 (germline): MNHEY, SMNVEV (reference sequence). The CDR3 bases are TGTGCCAGCAGCCCGGGAGTACAGAGCTACGAGCAGTACTTC. Translation: CASSPGVQSYEQYF.

The chain recombines TRBV10-1 with TRBJ2-7; maybe TRBD1 (6 bases). Germline V gene data show CDR1 as WNHNN and CDR2 as SYGVQD (reference sequence). V gave up 2 bases and J gave up 6 bases, with 11 bases separating them. The CDR3 sequence is 13 residues long. CDR3 DNA: TGCGCCAGCAGTGAGGACAGGAAGGGCGAGCAGTACTTC. Amino acids: CASSEDRKGEQYF.

This sequence joins TRBV28 and TRBJ2-3; TRBD2 matches at 12 bases. The CDR3 consists of 18 residues. The germline V gene encodes CDR1 MDHEN and CDR2 SYDVKM. Trimming removed 6 bases from V and 7 bases from J; junction bases left unmatched: 17. In DNA, the CDR3 is TGTGCCAGCAGCCTCCCCACCCGGACTAGCGGGATACCGAATACGCAGTATTTT. Translation gives CASSLPTRTSGIPNTQYF.

This chain uses TRBV7-8 with TRBJ2-1, with 11 bases matching TRBD2. The ends lost 5 bases at V and 6 bases at J; junction bases unmatched: 6. There are 15 residues in the CDR3. Germline CDR1 SGHVS, CDR2 FQNEAQ. The CDR3: CASSPLAGETNEQFF. CDR3 coding DNA: TGTGCCAGCAGCCCACTAGCGGGGGAAACCAATGAGCAGTTCTTC.

V is TRBV7-9 and J is TRBJ1-1; 7 bases are a match to TRBD1. Germline trimming cut 9 bases from V and 0 bases from J; bases unmatched to any gene: 10. The CDR3 totals 15 residues. Germline values: CDR1 SEHNR, CDR2 FQNEAQ (reference sequence). For the CDR3, the DNA is TGTGCCAGTAAAGACAGGGAAGAAATGAACACTGAAGCTTTCTTT. Protein product: CASKDREEMNTEAFF.